The 28 T cell receptor beta chains below come from one sample, sequenced in a study of shared clonotypes between healthy human individuals. The repertoire was sequenced with immunoSEQ multiplex PCR; TCRdb's copy has only in-frame clones and lacks some. The sample has 2.3 million or so clones; about 92% are singletons. Sequencing was performed on naive CD4+ T cells from PBMCs. Subset denoted: CD45RA+ positively selected. Receptor source: a man younger than 35 in good health. Some clones in this sample may be carry-over from other donors' samples.

The chain uses TRBV10-3 and TRBJ2-3, with 7 bases identical to TRBD2. CDR1 is ENHRY, CDR2 SYGVKD, per germline. V was clipped by 7 bases and J by 6 bases; unmatched bases: 4. The CDR3 has 12 residues. The DNA of the CDR3 is TGTGCCATCATGACTAGCTGGGATACGCAGTATTTT. Translating gives CAIMTSWDTQYF.

This chain connects TRBV21-1 to TRBJ1-2. TRBV21-1 is listed as a pseudogene. The CDR3 sequence is 14 residues long. The CDR3 loop reads CASSAHPGSYGYTF. The CDR3 DNA is TGTGCCAGCAGCGCCCACCCTGGGAGCTATGGCTACACCTTC.

The chain carries TRBV2 and TRBJ2-2; TRBD2 matches at 11 bases. V lost 5 bases to trimming and J lost 4 bases; unmatched junction nucleotides: 3. The CDR3 has 15 residues. Germline CDR1 and CDR2: SNHLY and FYNNEI. CDR3: CASSTSGSVTGELFF. Here the CDR3 DNA reads TGTGCCAGCAGTACTAGCGGGAGTGTCACCGGGGAGCTGTTTTTT.

The chain recombines TRBV13 with TRBJ1-3; D call uncertain. The V gene's germline CDR1 is PRHDT and CDR2 FYEKMQ (reference sequence). This CDR3 has 14 residues. The ends were cut back, 5 bases at V and 0 bases at J, with 8 bases in the middle. The CDR3 loop is CASSHRSSGNTIYF. In DNA form, the CDR3 reads TGTGCCAGCAGCCATCGGAGCTCTGGAAACACCATATATTTT. Full variable domain (missing parts from reference TRBV13 and TRBJ1-3): AAGVIQSPRHLIKEKRETATLKCYPIPRHDTVYWYQQGPGQDPQFLISFYEKMQSDKGSIPDRFSAQQFSDYHSELNMSSLELGDSALYFCASSHRSSGNTIYFGEGSWLTVV.

V and J are TRBV5-1 and TRBJ1-4; D is perhaps TRBD1 (6 bases). Germline lookup yields CDR1 SGHRS and CDR2 YFSETQ. The V gene lost 1 base and the J gene lost 2 bases, with 9 bases spanning the gap. The CDR3 covers 15 residues. This chain's CDR3 is CASSLQGGTNEKLFF. CDR3 bases: TGCGCCAGCAGCTTGCAAGGGGGGACTAATGAAAAACTGTTTTTT.

This rearrangement joins TRBV28 to TRBJ2-7, with 8 bases that match TRBD1. This CDR3 is built from 14 residues. After removal of 5 bases from V and 6 bases from J, the junction contained 9 bases not matched to a gene. Germline CDR1 is MDHEN and CDR2 is SYDVKM. The CDR3 loop is CASSPGQVASEQYF. The CDR3 nucleotides read TGTGCCAGCAGTCCGGGACAGGTCGCTTCCGAGCAGTACTTC.

V is TRBV21-1 and J is TRBJ2-1; the D call in the table, TRBD2, was not verified against the DNA. TRBV21-1 is a recognized pseudogene. This CDR3 is 16 amino acids long. CDR3 protein: CASSKGNGTVYNEQFF. CDR3 bases: TGTGCCAGCAGCAAAGGGAACGGGACTGTATACAATGAGCAGTTCTTC.

The chain is built from TRBV2 and TRBJ1-1; 9 bases are shared with TRBD1. Losses at the gene ends were 6 bases for V and 4 bases for J; bases not matched to a gene: 9. Per germline, CDR1 SNHLY and CDR2 FYNNEI. This CDR3 is built from 15 residues. The DNA for the CDR3 is TGTGCCAGCAGGACTCACAGGGGGCAGGCCACTGAAGCTTTCTTT. Residues: CASRTHRGQATEAFF.

This chain uses TRBV10-3 with TRBJ2-5; possibly TRBD2 for D (7 bases). Germline V CDR1 and CDR2: ENHRY, SYGVKD. Trimming removed 11 bases from V and 1 base from J, with 14 bases in between. The CDR3 is made up of 13 amino acids. The CDR3 nucleotides are TGTGCCTCCCACGGGGGGCCCCAAGAGACCCAGTACTTC. Encoded protein: CASHGGPQETQYF.

Worth noting for this clone: Other DNA sequences in this sample translate to the same CDR3. The chain recombines TRBV28 with TRBJ1-2; unclear D gene. The V gene lost 1 base and the J gene lost 5 bases, with 5 bases spanning the gap. The CDR3 is 12 amino acids. The germline CDR1 and CDR2 sequences are MDHEN and SYDVKM. The CDR3 coding sequence is TGTGCCAGCAGTTTATTCCCGTATGGCTACACCTTC. Translating gives CASSLFPYGYTF.

DNA of the CDR3: TGTGCCAGCAGCTTGTTACCCGGAGACCTCGGCACCGGGGAGCTGTTTTTT. This codes for CASSLLPGDLGTGELFF. The J gene is TRBJ2-2, the V gene TRBV7-2; no clear D gene. This CDR3 region has 17 residues. The V gene lost 3 bases and the J gene lost 4 bases, with 18 bases spanning the gap. CDR1 and CDR2 (germline): SGHTA, FQGNSA.

The genes are TRBV19 and TRBJ2-3; 9 positions match TRBD2. Per germline, CDR1 LNHDA and CDR2 SQIVND (reference sequence). The CDR3 length is 14 residues. Trimming at V came to 7 bases and at J to 1 base, leaving 3 bases not matched to a gene. The CDR3 nucleotides are TGTGCCAGTATGAGCGGGAGGCGCACAGATACGCAGTATTTT. Translating gives CASMSGRRTDTQYF.

The chain recombines TRBV5-1 with TRBJ2-7; D assignment may be TRBD1 or TRBD2 (5 bases each). Trimming shortened V by 2 bases and J by 5 bases, and 17 bases separated the two germline ends. The CDR3 length is 15 residues. Germline CDR1 and CDR2: SGHRS and YFSETQ. This chain's CDR3 is CASSLQVHLGDEQYF. CDR3 in DNA: TGCGCCAGCAGCTTACAGGTTCACTTGGGGGACGAGCAGTACTTC.

This clone was seen more than once but under ten times. The chain links TRBV30 to TRBJ1-1; possibly TRBD1 for D (6 bases). The germline gives CDR1 GTSNPN, CDR2 SVGIG (reference sequence). The CDR3 has 13 amino acids. Trimming left V 4 bases short and J 4 bases short, with 13 bases between. The CDR3 sequence is CAWIGGRGTEAFF. The CDR3 DNA is TGTGCCTGGATCGGGGGCCGGGGCACTGAAGCTTTCTTT.

Worth noting for this clone: The sample has other DNA sequences that encode this CDR3 too. V is TRBV7-9 and J is TRBJ2-2; D is ambiguous. This CDR3 region has 13 residues. Germline V gives CDR1 SEHNR, CDR2 FQNEAQ (reference sequence). Trimming took off 1 base at V and 8 bases at J, with 8 bases between the two ends. CDR3 sequence reads: CASSLGGSGELFF. The CDR3 region has the DNA TGTGCCAGCAGCTTAGGTGGTTCTGGGGAGCTGTTTTTT.

This chain joins TRBV28 and TRBJ1-2; D is perhaps TRBD1 (5 bases). The CDR3 covers 14 residues. The V and J ends lost 5 bases and 4 bases respectively, with 14 bases between them. CDR1 MDHEN and CDR2 SYDVKM come from the germline V gene. CDR3 bases: TGTGCCAGCAGTATAAGACAGAAGGGCTATGGCTACACCTTC. Translated, it gives CASSIRQKGYGYTF.

V usage is TRBV27 and J usage is TRBJ1-2; D may be TRBD1 (6 bases). This CDR3 is 15 amino acids long. Trimming took off 8 bases at V and 3 bases at J, with 19 bases between the two ends. Per germline, CDR1 MNHEY and CDR2 SMNVEV (reference sequence). The CDR3, as DNA: TGTGCCAGCTCCTCGGAAGGACAGAGATACTATGGCTACACCTTC. Its translation: CASSSEGQRYYGYTF.

This clone was recorded only once. This chain's CDR3 is CASRTTGVYEQYF. For the CDR3, the DNA is TGTGCCAGCAGAACGACAGGGGTCTACGAGCAGTACTTC. The gene calls are TRBV27 and TRBJ2-7; 8 bases are a match to TRBD1. The V gene's germline CDR1 is MNHEY and CDR2 SMNVEV (reference sequence). The CDR3 covers 13 residues. Trimming cost V 6 bases and J 3 bases; bases outside gene matches: 4.

This clone was seen only a few times. V and J are TRBV19 and TRBJ1-1; D possibly corresponds to TRBD1 (6 bases). CDR3 length equals 13 residues. Germline V lookup: CDR1 LNHDA, CDR2 SQIVND (reference sequence). V was pared by 6 bases and J by 5 bases, with 13 bases between. CDR3 DNA: TGTGCCAGTAGATTGGACAGTCGGACTGAAGCTTTCTTT. Translation gives CASRLDSRTEAFF.

The CDR3 coding sequence is TGTGCCAGCTTAGAGACTAGCGGGGGGACCGGGGAGCTGTTTTTT. Protein: CASLETSGGTGELFF. The chain is built from TRBV11-3 and TRBJ2-2; 13 bases line up with TRBD2. V was pared by 8 bases and J by 5 bases, with 5 bases of the junction left unmatched. This CDR3 spans 15 amino acids. Germline V gives CDR1 SGHNT, CDR2 YENEEA.

The chain is built from TRBV7-3 and TRBJ2-1; 10 bases fit TRBD1. This CDR3 is built from 15 residues. V lost 5 bases, J lost 4 bases, and 5 bases stayed unmatched. The germline CDR1 and CDR2 sequences are SGHTA and FQGTGA. CDR3 sequence: CASSTPGQGYNEQFF. The DNA of the CDR3 is TGTGCCAGCAGCACGCCGGGACAGGGGTACAATGAGCAGTTCTTC.

The chain employs TRBV25-1 and TRBJ1-1; D gene unclear. Germline V gene data show CDR1 as MGHDK and CDR2 as SYGVNS. The CDR3 loop spans 12 amino acids. Trimming pared 3 bases from V and 11 bases from J, leaving 13 bases between. CDR3 in DNA: TGTGCCAGCAGTGACCCCCGGGAATCGGCTTTCTTT. Its protein product is CASSDPRESAFF. The full variable domain, completed using reference TRBV25-1 and TRBJ1-1, is EADIYQTPRYLVIGTGKKITLECSQTMGHDKMYWYQQDPGMELHLIHYSYGVNSTEKGDLSSESTVSRIRTEHFPLTLESARPSHTSQYLCASSDPRESAFFGQGTRLTVV.

The chain combines TRBV4-2 with TRBJ2-1; maybe TRBD2 (5 bases). V lost 4 bases, J lost 3 bases, and 19 bases lay in between. This CDR3 is 17 amino acids long. The germline gives CDR1 LGHNA, CDR2 YNFKEQ. This chain's CDR3 is CASSRGPAGKVYNEQFF. The CDR3 coding sequence is TGTGCCAGCAGCCGCGGTCCAGCCGGGAAGGTCTACAATGAGCAGTTCTTC.

The chain uses TRBV28 and TRBJ2-1; 14 bases match TRBD2. The trim removed 5 bases at V and 4 bases at J, leaving 10 bases unmatched. Germline loops: CDR1 MDHEN, CDR2 SYDVKM. This CDR3 has 18 residues. The CDR3 DNA is TGTGCCAGCAGTCGACTAGCGGGAGGGCCGTTTGGGTACAATGAGCAGTTCTTC. Amino acid sequence: CASSRLAGGPFGYNEQFF.

CDR3 region: CASSYPGAVQETQYF. DNA for the CDR3: TGTGCCAGCAGTTATCCTGGAGCGGTTCAAGAGACCCAGTACTTC. The V and J genes are TRBV6-6 and TRBJ2-5, with D perhaps matching TRBD2 (5 bases). Germline-derived CDR1 and CDR2 are MNHNY and SVGAGI (reference sequence). V was clipped by 3 bases and J by 2 bases, with 13 bases between them. CDR3 size: 15 residues.

The chain has TRBV4-3 and TRBJ2-5; D is possibly TRBD2 (5 bases). The assigned J gene may be wrong: the sequence end matches TRBJ2-7 better. This CDR3 is 14 amino acids long. Germline V gives CDR1 LGHNA, CDR2 YSLEER. The CDR3 loop reads CASSQGPGRYEQYF. The CDR3 coding sequence is TGCGCCAGCAGCCAAGGCCCGGGAAGGTACGAGCAGTACTTC.

Points on this clone: Other DNA sequences from this sample encode an identical CDR3 as well. The genes are TRBV5-1 and TRBJ2-2; D gene uncertain. The ends were cut back, 0 bases at V and 4 bases at J, with 4 bases in the middle. Looked up from germline, CDR1 is SGHRS and CDR2 is YFSETQ. This CDR3 is 13 amino acids long. The CDR3 region is CASSLAVTGELFF. CDR3 nucleotides: TGCGCCAGCAGCTTGGCCGTCACCGGGGAGCTGTTTTTT.

This chain links TRBV4-1 with TRBJ2-2; unclear D gene. There are 13 residues in the CDR3. V lost 4 bases to trimming and J lost 6 bases, with 9 bases between them. Per germline, CDR1 MGHRA and CDR2 YSYEKL. The CDR3 protein is CASSPLNPGELFF. The CDR3 DNA sequence: TGCGCCAGCAGCCCCCTCAATCCCGGGGAGCTGTTTTTT.